These 10 T cell receptor beta chains came from one sample sequenced in a study of cytomegalovirus exposure and HLA in healthy donors. PCR amplification relied on 60 Vbeta primers (plus 13 Jbeta primers). Clones were sequenced by immunoSEQ multiplex PCR, and TCRdb holds only the in-frame ones, with some missing. This sample has around 150,000 clones, with 80% found just once. The specimen sequenced was PBMCs. Every receptor here comes from a woman aged 40 to 50 in good health and CMV-seronegative.

V is TRBV19 and J is TRBJ2-5, with 8 bases identical to TRBD2. The tail of the sequence fits TRBJ2-7 better, so the J call may be wrong. The germline V gene encodes CDR1 LNHDA and CDR2 SQIVND (reference sequence). This CDR3 is 17 amino acids long. The CDR3 loop is CASSIDGRVAGNYEQYF. The CDR3 bases are TGTGCCAGTAGTATAGATGGCCGGGTAGCGGGAAACTACGAGCAGTACTTC.

This clone showed up just once. The rearrangement uses TRBV7-9 and TRBJ2-2, with 8 bases lining up with TRBD1. Trimming removed 1 base from V and 6 bases from J; junction bases left unmatched: 4. In germline, CDR1 is SEHNR, CDR2 FQNEAQ (reference sequence). This CDR3 spans 15 amino acids. The CDR3 coding sequence is TGTGCCAGCAGCTTAGAGCAGGGGGCGTCCGGGGAGCTGTTTTTT. It yields the protein CASSLEQGASGELFF.

This clone was seen a few times. The chain joins TRBV11-2 to TRBJ2-5; TRBD2 is a possible D gene (5 bases). CDR3 length equals 14 residues. The V and J ends lost 3 bases and 3 bases respectively, with 11 bases between them. Germline V CDR1 and CDR2: SGHAT, FQNNGV. Written as DNA, the CDR3 is TGTGCCAGCAGCTTCTTTCACGGGGAAGAGACCCAGTACTTC. Translation gives CASSFFHGEETQYF.

The V call is TRBV29-1, the J call TRBJ2-6; tentatively, D is TRBD2 (5 bases). Per the germline V gene, CDR1 is SQVTM and CDR2 is ANQGSEA. The CDR3 has 14 residues. Trimming stripped 6 bases from V and 4 bases from J, with 13 bases between. CDR3 amino acids: CSVGPTGGANVLTF. The CDR3 bases are TGCAGCGTCGGGCCCACGGGGGGGGCCAACGTCCTGACTTTC. The whole variable domain, filled in from reference TRBV29-1 and TRBJ2-6, reads SAVISQKPSRDICQRGTSLTIQCQVDSQVTMMFWYRQQPGQSLTLIATANQGSEATYESGFVIDKFPISRPNLTFSTLTVSNMSPEDSSIYLCSVGPTGGANVLTFGAGSRLTVL.

CDR3 sequence reads: CASSRGTDPAQYF. In DNA, the CDR3 is TGTGCCAGCAGCAGAGGGACAGACCCGGCCCAGTACTTC. This chain joins TRBV5-8 and TRBJ2-5; 7 nucleotides agree with TRBD1. Germline V gives CDR1 SGHTS, CDR2 YDEGEE. V was pared by 4 bases and J by 9 bases, with 9 bases of the junction left unmatched. The CDR3 consists of 13 residues.

The chain recombines TRBV2 with TRBJ2-7, with TRBD1 identical over 7 bases. The germline V gene encodes CDR1 SNHLY and CDR2 FYNNEI. The CDR3 is 15 residues long. V lost 10 bases and J lost 2; bases outside the gene matches: 14. Here the CDR3 DNA reads TGTGCCACCACTAAGGGGCGGACAGGAGCCTACGAGCAGTACTTC. Translation: CATTKGRTGAYEQYF.

The CDR3 DNA sequence: TGTGCCAGCAGCCCCGGGATCGTCTCCTACGAGCAGTACTTC. Translated, it gives CASSPGIVSYEQYF. This chain uses TRBV5-4 with TRBJ2-7; maybe TRBD2 (5 bases). Trimming left V 4 bases short and J 0 bases short, with 11 bases between. The CDR3 has 14 residues. Per germline, CDR1 SGHNT and CDR2 YYREEE (reference sequence).

The CDR3 reads CASSLSPGQGVGYTF. The CDR3 DNA sequence: TGTGCCAGCAGCCTATCGCCGGGACAGGGGGTGGGCTACACCTTC. The V and J genes are TRBV6-5 and TRBJ1-2, with TRBD1 identical over 11 bases. V was pared by 6 bases and J by 8 bases, with 11 bases of the junction left unmatched. Germline CDR1 reads MNHEY; CDR2 reads SVGAGI. The CDR3 is made up of 15 amino acids.

This clone was counted once. The chain has TRBV9 and TRBJ2-2, with 9 bases aligning to TRBD1. Per the germline V gene, CDR1 is SGDLS and CDR2 is YYNGEE. Germline trimming cut 0 bases from V and 8 bases from J; bases unmatched to any gene: 14. The CDR3 has 18 amino acids. The CDR3 is CASSVDDLGQGFSGELFF. DNA for the CDR3: TGTGCCAGCAGCGTAGACGATTTGGGACAGGGCTTTTCAGGGGAGCTGTTTTTT.

The chain links TRBV5-4 to TRBJ1-1, with D hard to call. The CDR3 runs 15 residues. V was pared by 2 bases and J by 0 bases, with 11 bases between. Germline CDR1 is SGHNT and CDR2 is YYREEE (reference sequence). The CDR3 DNA reads TGTGCCAGCAGCTTCCCCGACAATTTGAACACTGAAGCTTTCTTT. Its translation is CASSFPDNLNTEAFF.